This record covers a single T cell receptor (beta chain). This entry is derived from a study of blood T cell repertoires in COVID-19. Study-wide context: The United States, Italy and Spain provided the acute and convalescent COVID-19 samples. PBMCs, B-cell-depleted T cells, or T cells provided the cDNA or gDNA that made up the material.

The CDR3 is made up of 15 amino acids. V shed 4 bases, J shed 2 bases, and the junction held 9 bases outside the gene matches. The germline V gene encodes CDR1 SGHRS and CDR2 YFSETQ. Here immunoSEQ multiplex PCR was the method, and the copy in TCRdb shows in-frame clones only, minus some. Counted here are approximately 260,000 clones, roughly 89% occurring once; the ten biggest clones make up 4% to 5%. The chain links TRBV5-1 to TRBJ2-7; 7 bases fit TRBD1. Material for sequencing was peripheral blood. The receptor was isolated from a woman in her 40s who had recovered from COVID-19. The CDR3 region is CASSQRTGLPYEQYF. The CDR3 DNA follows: TGCGCCAGCAGCCAAAGGACAGGTCTTCCCTACGAGCAGTACTTC.